This is a list of T cell receptor beta chains from one sample in a study of T cells in localized non-small cell lung cancer. Assay used: immunoSEQ multiplex PCR; TCRdb lists only in-frame clones, some missing. The sample records approximately 20,000 clones, 65% to 90% being singletons. This specimen was peripheral blood, taken before any cancer treatment. Source of these receptors: a man aged 35-69 years with stage I lung adenocarcinoma. The CDR3 runs from the conserved cysteine through the conserved F or W. D genes are given only for firm matches. Some rows have no size entry. The others give once, few or many, or a class for an expanded clone.

j_call: TRBJ2-7
clone_size: NA
d_call: TRBD1
v_call: TRBV7-2
cdr3_nt: TGTGCCAGCAGCTTAAGCGTGGCAGGGGGCCCGATGTGGAACGAGCAGTACTTC
cdr3_aa: CASSLSVAGGPMWNEQYF

j_call: TRBJ2-1
clone_size: NA
d_call: TRBD2
v_call: TRBV11-2
cdr3_nt: TGTGCCAGCAGAGATGACCCTAGCGGGGGGTTATATGAAGGTGAGCAGTTCTTC
cdr3_aa: CASRDDPSGGLYEGEQFF

j_call: TRBJ2-2
clone_size: NA
d_call: NA
v_call: TRBV2
cdr3_nt: TGTGCCAGCAGGGCCAGGGGAACCGGGGAGCTGTTTTTT
cdr3_aa: CASRARGTGELFF

j_call: TRBJ2-3
clone_size: once
d_call: TRBD2
v_call: TRBV10-3
cdr3_nt: TGTGCCATCAGTGATGGGACTAGAGGCACAGATACGCAGTATTTT
cdr3_aa: CAISDGTRGTDTQYF

j_call: TRBJ1-1
clone_size: NA
d_call: NA
v_call: TRBV30
cdr3_nt: TGTGCCTGGAGTCCTCCGGGAGGGTTGAGGACTGAAGCTTTCTTT
cdr3_aa: CAWSPPGGLRTEAFF

j_call: TRBJ2-7
clone_size: NA
d_call: NA
v_call: TRBV6-5
cdr3_nt: TGTGCCAGCAGTTACGGGACGCCAAATGACGAGCAGTACTTC
cdr3_aa: CASSYGTPNDEQYF

j_call: TRBJ1-1
clone_size: once
d_call: NA
v_call: TRBV9
cdr3_nt: TGTGCCAGCAGCGTAGCACAGGGGAACACTGAAGCTTTCTTT
cdr3_aa: CASSVAQGNTEAFF

j_call: TRBJ2-2
clone_size: NA
d_call: TRBD2
v_call: TRBV9
cdr3_nt: TGTGCCAGCAGCGCCAGGACTAGCGGGCGAGGAGGCGGGGAGCTGTTTTTT
cdr3_aa: CASSARTSGRGGGELFF

j_call: TRBJ2-5
clone_size: NA
d_call: TRBD2
v_call: TRBV28
cdr3_nt: TGTGCCAGCAGCGGGACTAGCGGGAGGGCAGGTTCGACCCAGTACTTC
cdr3_aa: CASSGTSGRAGSTQYF

j_call: TRBJ2-3
clone_size: NA
d_call: NA
v_call: TRBV2
cdr3_nt: TGTGCCAGCAAGGTAGGGCCGGATACGCAGTATTTT
cdr3_aa: CASKVGPDTQYF

j_call: TRBJ2-6
clone_size: NA
d_call: NA
v_call: TRBV19
cdr3_nt: TGTGCCAGTAGTTCCCTGCAGGGTAGGTCTGGGGCCAACGTCCTGACTTTC
cdr3_aa: CASSSLQGRSGANVLTF

j_call: TRBJ1-1
clone_size: NA
d_call: NA
v_call: TRBV11-1
cdr3_nt: TGTGCCAGCAGCTTGACAGTGAACACTGAAGCTTTCTTT
cdr3_aa: CASSLTVNTEAFF

j_call: TRBJ2-7
clone_size: NA
d_call: TRBD1
v_call: TRBV19
cdr3_nt: TGTGCCAGTAGGCCTACCGGGACAGGGCGTTCATCCTACGAGCAGTACTTC
cdr3_aa: CASRPTGTGRSSYEQYF

j_call: TRBJ1-4
clone_size: NA
d_call: NA
v_call: TRBV7-2
cdr3_nt: TGTGCCAGCAGCTTAAACCCGGCCGGCGAAAAACTGTTTTTT
cdr3_aa: CASSLNPAGEKLFF

j_call: TRBJ2-7
clone_size: NA
d_call: TRBD1
v_call: TRBV19
cdr3_nt: TGTGCCAGTAGTATCTTTACAGGGGCCCAGTCGAAGCAGTACTTC
cdr3_aa: CASSIFTGAQSKQYF

j_call: TRBJ1-1
clone_size: NA
d_call: NA
v_call: TRBV5-1
cdr3_nt: TGCGCCAGCAGCCCCGCGGGGGCTGAAGCTTTCTTT
cdr3_aa: CASSPAGAEAFF

j_call: TRBJ2-7
clone_size: NA
d_call: NA
v_call: TRBV6-6
cdr3_nt: TGTGCCAGCAGCCTCCGGGACTACGAGCAGTACTTC
cdr3_aa: CASSLRDYEQYF

j_call: TRBJ2-3
clone_size: few
d_call: TRBD1
v_call: TRBV7-9
cdr3_nt: TGTGCCAGCAGCTCCGGGGACAGCCCGGATACGCAGTATTTT
cdr3_aa: CASSSGDSPDTQYF

j_call: TRBJ2-5
clone_size: NA
d_call: NA
v_call: TRBV30
cdr3_nt: TGTGCCTGGAGCAATTCAGAGACCCAGTACTTC
cdr3_aa: CAWSNSETQYF

j_call: TRBJ1-3
clone_size: NA
d_call: TRBD1
v_call: TRBV7-2
cdr3_nt: TGTGCCAGCAGCCTAATGGGGACAGGGGGAAACACCATATATTTT
cdr3_aa: CASSLMGTGGNTIYF

j_call: TRBJ2-6
clone_size: NA
d_call: NA
v_call: TRBV7-9
cdr3_nt: TGTGCCAGCAGCTTAGTAGCCGGGATCGGGGCTGGGGCCAACGTCCTGACTTTC
cdr3_aa: CASSLVAGIGAGANVLTF

j_call: TRBJ2-1
clone_size: NA
d_call: TRBD2
v_call: TRBV7-3
cdr3_nt: TGTGCCAGCAGCTTAGCGGCTAGCGGTTGGGATGAGCAGTTCTTC
cdr3_aa: CASSLAASGWDEQFF

j_call: TRBJ2-3
clone_size: NA
d_call: NA
v_call: TRBV5-4
cdr3_nt: TGTGCCAGCAGCTTGTTGGGGTCTCCCCCAGATACGCAGTATTTT
cdr3_aa: CASSLLGSPPDTQYF

j_call: TRBJ2-7
clone_size: NA
d_call: NA
v_call: TRBV28
cdr3_nt: TGTGCCAGCAGTGACACTCCCAATACCTACGAGCAGTACTTC
cdr3_aa: CASSDTPNTYEQYF

j_call: TRBJ1-2
clone_size: NA
d_call: TRBD1
v_call: TRBV20-1
cdr3_nt: TGCAGTGCCCAAGGACAGGTTGGCTACACCTTC
cdr3_aa: CSAQGQVGYTF

j_call: TRBJ1-4
clone_size: NA
d_call: NA
v_call: TRBV7-9
cdr3_nt: TGTGCCAGCAGTTACGAGTATCATGAAAAACTGTTTTTT
cdr3_aa: CASSYEYHEKLFF

j_call: TRBJ2-1
clone_size: few
d_call: NA
v_call: TRBV7-9
cdr3_nt: TGTGCCAGCAGTCCGGGGATCATGGATGGAGACAATGAGCAGTTCTTC
cdr3_aa: CASSPGIMDGDNEQFF

j_call: TRBJ2-3
clone_size: NA
d_call: NA
v_call: TRBV7-3
cdr3_nt: TGTGCCAGCAGCCGACGACTAGACACAGATACGCAGTATTTT
cdr3_aa: CASSRRLDTDTQYF

j_call: TRBJ2-7
clone_size: NA
d_call: TRBD2
v_call: TRBV13
cdr3_nt: TGTGCCAGCAGCTTACTAGCGGGAGACCAGCAGTACTTC
cdr3_aa: CASSLLAGDQQYF

j_call: TRBJ2-1
clone_size: once
d_call: NA
v_call: TRBV5-1
cdr3_nt: TGCGCCAGCAGCCCGGGGGACAGAAATGAGCAGTTCTTC
cdr3_aa: CASSPGDRNEQFF

j_call: TRBJ1-1
clone_size: NA
d_call: NA
v_call: TRBV5-1
cdr3_nt: TGCGCCAGCAGCCCTGGGACTGGGAACACTGAAGCTTTCTTT
cdr3_aa: CASSPGTGNTEAFF

j_call: TRBJ2-7
clone_size: once
d_call: NA
v_call: TRBV5-4
cdr3_nt: TGTGCCAGCAGCTTGGGAAGCACAGGAATCTCCTACGAGCAGTACTTC
cdr3_aa: CASSLGSTGISYEQYF

j_call: TRBJ2-7
clone_size: once
d_call: TRBD1
v_call: TRBV6-5
cdr3_nt: TGTGCCAGCAGTATGGGCGGGACAGGGGGAAACGAGCAGTACTTC
cdr3_aa: CASSMGGTGGNEQYF

j_call: TRBJ2-7
clone_size: once
d_call: TRBD1
v_call: TRBV6-5
cdr3_nt: TGTGCCATCCGCGAGACAGGGAGTAGAGGCGAGCAGTACTTC
cdr3_aa: CAIRETGSRGEQYF

j_call: TRBJ1-1
clone_size: NA
d_call: NA
v_call: TRBV7-9
cdr3_nt: TGTGCCAGCAGGAGGGGGATGATGAACACTGAAGCTTTCTTT
cdr3_aa: CASRRGMMNTEAFF

j_call: TRBJ2-5
clone_size: NA
d_call: TRBD2
v_call: TRBV7-9
cdr3_nt: TGTGCCAGCAGCCCACCCTTGACTAGCGGGGGGTCGGAGACCCAGTACTTC
cdr3_aa: CASSPPLTSGGSETQYF

j_call: TRBJ1-1
clone_size: NA
d_call: NA
v_call: TRBV9
cdr3_nt: TGTGCCAGCAGCGTAGGGATACAGGGGAACACTGAAGCTTTCTTT
cdr3_aa: CASSVGIQGNTEAFF

j_call: TRBJ2-3
clone_size: NA
d_call: NA
v_call: TRBV20-1
cdr3_nt: TGCAGTGCTAGACAGGGGGATACGCAGTATTTT
cdr3_aa: CSARQGDTQYF

j_call: TRBJ1-1
clone_size: few
d_call: NA
v_call: TRBV4-2
cdr3_nt: TGTGCCAGCAGCCAACGAGGGCTGAACACTGAAGCTTTCTTT
cdr3_aa: CASSQRGLNTEAFF

j_call: TRBJ1-1
clone_size: NA
d_call: NA
v_call: TRBV20-1
cdr3_nt: TGCAGTGCTGCCGGGATCTCTGAAGCTTTCTTT
cdr3_aa: CSAAGISEAFF

j_call: TRBJ1-1
clone_size: NA
d_call: NA
v_call: TRBV4-2
cdr3_nt: TGTGCCAGCAGCCAAGTATGGGGAGAGAACACTGAAGCTTTCTTT
cdr3_aa: CASSQVWGENTEAFF

j_call: TRBJ2-7
clone_size: NA
d_call: NA
v_call: TRBV4-1
cdr3_nt: TGCGCCAGCAGCCAACCGGGATCCTACGAGCAGTACTTC
cdr3_aa: CASSQPGSYEQYF

j_call: TRBJ2-7
clone_size: NA
d_call: NA
v_call: TRBV28
cdr3_nt: TGTGCCAGCATCTGGGGCCCGATGGAGCAGTACTTC
cdr3_aa: CASIWGPMEQYF

j_call: TRBJ2-2
clone_size: NA
d_call: NA
v_call: TRBV29-1
cdr3_nt: TGCAGCGTTGGCCGGACAAACACCGGGGAGCTGTTTTTT
cdr3_aa: CSVGRTNTGELFF

j_call: TRBJ1-5
clone_size: once
d_call: NA
v_call: TRBV18
cdr3_nt: TGTGCCAGCTCCCCCCCCGGGGTTGAAGCAAGCAATCAGCCCCAGCATTTT
cdr3_aa: CASSPPGVEASNQPQHF

j_call: TRBJ1-6
clone_size: NA
d_call: NA
v_call: TRBV27
cdr3_nt: TGTGCCAGCAGTTTTTTAGGTCAGGAGGGAGGGAGTTCACCCCTCCACTTT
cdr3_aa: CASSFLGQEGGSSPLHF

j_call: TRBJ2-2
clone_size: NA
d_call: TRBD1
v_call: TRBV10-3
cdr3_nt: TGTGCCATCGGACAGGGGTTGACCGGGGAGCTGTTTTTT
cdr3_aa: CAIGQGLTGELFF

j_call: TRBJ2-7
clone_size: NA
d_call: NA
v_call: TRBV12-2
cdr3_nt: TGTGCAAGTCGCTTAGAAGCCAGGGGTAAGCCGTACTTC
cdr3_aa: CASRLEARGKPYF

j_call: TRBJ1-5
clone_size: NA
d_call: NA
v_call: TRBV19
cdr3_nt: TGTGCCAGTAGTATGCGGGACACGTATAGCAATCAGCCCCAGCATTTT
cdr3_aa: CASSMRDTYSNQPQHF

j_call: TRBJ2-3
clone_size: NA
d_call: NA
v_call: TRBV14
cdr3_nt: TGTGCCAGCAGCCCGGGGGTCATCCTTAGCACAGATACGCAGTATTTT
cdr3_aa: CASSPGVILSTDTQYF

j_call: TRBJ1-6
clone_size: NA
d_call: NA
v_call: TRBV27
cdr3_nt: TGTGCCAGCAGTTCTCCCCTGACAGTCCCTGTGTCACCCCTCCACTTT
cdr3_aa: CASSSPLTVPVSPLHF

j_call: TRBJ1-5
clone_size: NA
d_call: NA
v_call: TRBV9
cdr3_nt: TGTGCCAGCAGCGTGGAAGGACGGAGCAATCAGCCCCAGCATTTT
cdr3_aa: CASSVEGRSNQPQHF

j_call: TRBJ1-6
clone_size: NA
d_call: TRBD1
v_call: TRBV4-2
cdr3_nt: TGTGCCAGCAGCCACCGCCAGGGGGACTATAATTCACCCCTCCACTTT
cdr3_aa: CASSHRQGDYNSPLHF

j_call: TRBJ2-4
clone_size: NA
d_call: TRBD1
v_call: TRBV2
cdr3_nt: TGTGCCAGCAGCTCCCGGCCCATAGACAGGGTTCAATTGGCCAAAAACATTCAGTACTTC
cdr3_aa: CASSSRPIDRVQLAKNIQYF

j_call: TRBJ2-6
clone_size: NA
d_call: NA
v_call: TRBV7-8
cdr3_nt: TGTGCCAGCAGCCCCCCTGGGGCCAACGTCCTGACTTTC
cdr3_aa: CASSPPGANVLTF

j_call: TRBJ1-4
clone_size: few
d_call: NA
v_call: TRBV28
cdr3_nt: TGTGCCAGCAGAACCCCCTTTGGCGGTGTGGATGAAAAACTGTTTTTT
cdr3_aa: CASRTPFGGVDEKLFF

j_call: TRBJ1-4
clone_size: NA
d_call: TRBD1
v_call: TRBV9
cdr3_nt: TGTGCCAGCAGCGCCGGACAGGGTGGAGAAAAACTGTTTTTT
cdr3_aa: CASSAGQGGEKLFF

j_call: TRBJ2-3
clone_size: NA
d_call: NA
v_call: TRBV27
cdr3_nt: TGTGCCAGCAGTTGGGGGTTGGAGGGGCCTATCGACACAGATACGCAGTATTTT
cdr3_aa: CASSWGLEGPIDTDTQYF

j_call: TRBJ1-1
clone_size: NA
d_call: TRBD1
v_call: TRBV2
cdr3_nt: TGTGCCTCTGCCCAGGGGGAAGGTACTGAAGCTTTCTTT
cdr3_aa: CASAQGEGTEAFF

j_call: TRBJ2-5
clone_size: few
d_call: TRBD2
v_call: TRBV2
cdr3_nt: TGTGCCAGCAGTGATCCTAGCGGGGGTCAGACTCAGTACTTC
cdr3_aa: CASSDPSGGQTQYF